This record covers a single T cell receptor (beta chain). The antigen is undetermined. These data come from a study of cytomegalovirus exposure and HLA in healthy donors. Study-wide findings and caveats: On later analysis, the bulk of CMV-associated TCR beta chains appeared to be HLA-restricted. For presence/absence analyses, sequencing depth was assumed to be roughly uniform across donors. Per a prior analysis, the majority of TCR beta V segments were productive roughly 87% or roughly 30% of the time. Researchers reported in a later analysis that a missense DCLRE1C variant was tied to TCR beta V- and J-gene trimming.

Trimming shortened V by 3 bases and J by 1 base, and 12 bases separated the two germline ends. CDR1 MDHEN and CDR2 SYDVKM come from the germline V gene. The CDR3 consists of 15 residues. With 60 Vbeta and 13 Jbeta primers, the PCR was carried out. Data came from immunoSEQ multiplex PCR; TCRdb stores just in-frame clones and leaves some out. The sample shows more than 95,000 clones, roughly 80% of them seen only once. The TCR was taken from a man aged 25-40 years in good health and CMV-seropositive. Sequencing used PBMCs. The rearrangement links TRBV28 to TRBJ2-5; tentatively, D is TRBD1 (5 bases). The CDR3 loop reads CASSFSPGSQETQYF. The CDR3 nucleotides read TGTGCCAGCAGTTTTTCGCCAGGGTCCCAAGAGACCCAGTACTTC.